These 7 T cell receptor beta chains originate from one sample sequenced in a study of shared clonotypes between healthy human individuals. Assay used: immunoSEQ multiplex PCR; TCRdb lists only in-frame clones, some missing. This sample has 2 million to 2.5 million clones, with 95% found just once. Sequencing used naive CD4+ T cells sorted from blood. This sample's subset: CD45RA+ positively selected. These receptor sequences come from a man in his late teens or twenties in good health.

The chain carries TRBV11-3 and TRBJ2-5, with D unresolved. The germline gives CDR1 SGHNT, CDR2 YENEEA. CDR3 size: 15 residues. Trimming stripped 1 base from V and 5 bases from J, with 14 bases between. In nucleotides, the CDR3 is TGTGCCAGCAGCTTAGGGCTAAAGGGTGAGGAGACCCAGTACTTC. This codes for CASSLGLKGEETQYF. The whole variable domain, filled in from reference TRBV11-3 and TRBJ2-5, reads EAGVVQSPRYKIIEKKQPVAFWCNPISGHNTLYWYLQNLGQGPELLIRYENEEAVDDSQLPKDRFSAERLKGVDSTLKIQPAELGDSAVYLCASSLGLKGEETQYFGPGTRLLVL.

The chain combines TRBV19 with TRBJ2-2; D gene uncertain. Germline CDR1 LNHDA, CDR2 SQIVND (reference sequence). Trimming took off 1 base at V and 6 bases at J, with 6 bases between the two ends. This CDR3 is built from 13 residues. Here the CDR3 DNA reads TGTGCCAGTAGTATAGGTCAGTCCGGGGAGCTGTTTTTT. Amino acid sequence: CASSIGQSGELFF.

CDR3 sequence: CASSKTGAPWPINTEAFF. CDR3 nucleotides: TGTGCCAGCAGCAAAACCGGGGCACCGTGGCCGATCAACACTGAAGCTTTCTTT. V is TRBV11-3 and J is TRBJ1-1, with D tentatively TRBD1 (5 bases). V lost 5 bases to trimming and J lost 2 bases, with 24 bases between them. From germline, CDR1 is SGHNT and CDR2 YENEEA. CDR3 length: 18 residues.

The chain joins TRBV28 to TRBJ1-5, with TRBD1 matching over 8 bases. V shed 6 bases, J shed 8 bases, and the junction held 9 bases outside the gene matches. Per the germline V gene, CDR1 is MDHEN and CDR2 is SYDVKM. This CDR3 has 14 residues. The CDR3 DNA reads as TGTGCCAGCAGCCCTCCGGGACAGGTAAAGCCCCAGCATTTT. This sequence encodes CASSPPGQVKPQHF.

The chain has TRBV2 and TRBJ2-2, with a possible D match to TRBD1 (6 bases). The CDR3 covers 17 residues. CDR1 SNHLY and CDR2 FYNNEI come from the germline V gene. The V and J ends lost 3 bases and 6 bases respectively, with 20 bases between them. CDR3 protein: CASSEEAVRGYAGELFF. CDR3 sequence (DNA): TGTGCCAGCAGTGAGGAAGCGGTCAGGGGTTACGCCGGGGAGCTGTTTTTT.

A word on this clone: Just one base apart from a much larger clone, this may be a read error. Other nucleotide sequences in the sample specify the same CDR3. V gene TRBV7-2 combines with J gene TRBJ1-5; D unclear. CDR3 length equals 13 residues. Germline V gene sequence: CDR1 SGHTA, CDR2 FQGNSA. The V gene lost 5 bases and the J gene lost 0 bases, with 5 bases spanning the gap. For the CDR3, the DNA is TGTGCCAGCAGCCCTGATAGCAATCAGCCCCAGCATTTT. This codes for CASSPDSNQPQHF.

The chain recombines TRBV28 with TRBJ1-6, with D hard to call. The CDR3 spans 15 residues. V dropped 3 bases and J dropped 6 bases, with 12 bases sitting between them. Germline lookup yields CDR1 MDHEN and CDR2 SYDVKM. CDR3 in DNA: TGTGCCAGCAGTTTGGGCGCGGGTTCTAATTCACCCCTCCACTTT. It specifies CASSLGAGSNSPLHF.